The 28 T cell receptor beta chains in this list originate from one sample, sequenced in a study of technical replicates of blood from a handful of donors. Sequenced by immunoSEQ multiplex PCR; TCRdb stores in-frame clones only, minus some. The sample lists 75,000 to 100,000 clones, about 95% occurring once. Input material: T cells isolated from PBMCs. These receptors originate from a human donor in good health.

In its sample, this clone was seen once. The chain combines TRBV6-1 with TRBJ2-7; TRBD2 agrees at 11 bases. Losses at the gene ends were 2 bases for V and 4 bases for J; bases not matched to a gene: 4. CDR3 size: 15 residues. Germline V CDR1 and CDR2: MNHNS, SASEGT. CDR3 region: CASSEYLAGGYEQYF. Here the CDR3 DNA reads TGTGCCAGCAGTGAATATCTAGCGGGAGGATACGAGCAGTACTTC.

The chain carries TRBV2 and TRBJ2-1, with 7 bases fitting TRBD2. The CDR3 spans 15 residues. Germline loops: CDR1 SNHLY, CDR2 FYNNEI. V trimming: 7 bases; J trimming: 8 bases; junction bases outside the gene matches: 14. This CDR3 reads CASILTSAPADEQFF. In DNA, the CDR3 is TGTGCCAGCATTTTAACTAGCGCTCCGGCGGATGAGCAGTTCTTC.

The J gene is TRBJ2-1, the V gene TRBV2, with unresolved D. Germline-derived CDR1 and CDR2 are SNHLY and FYNNEI. The CDR3 is 15 amino acids. Trimming stripped 6 bases from V and 1 base from J, with 13 bases between. CDR3 in DNA: TGTGCCAGCAGGATAACGTACGGGTCCTACAATGAGCAGTTCTTC. Protein sequence: CASRITYGSYNEQFF.

The chain carries TRBV7-3 and TRBJ2-1, with 7 bases lining up with TRBD2. Trimming took 1 base from V and 8 from J; bases not matched to a gene: 11. CDR1 and CDR2 from the germline V gene are SGHTA and FQGTGA. The CDR3 is made up of 16 amino acids. For the CDR3, the DNA is TGTGCCAGCAGCTTAAGGGGGGAGGGCCGAAGGGATGAGCAGTTCTTC. It is translated as CASSLRGEGRRDEQFF.

This clone was recorded once. The chain links TRBV2 to TRBJ1-3; no definite D call. V lost 7 bases and J 3 bases, leaving 16 bases between the germline ends. This CDR3 has 15 residues. Germline-derived CDR1 and CDR2 are SNHLY and FYNNEI. The CDR3 loop is CASNPRASLGNTIYF. The CDR3 DNA sequence: TGTGCCAGCAACCCGCGGGCCAGCCTTGGAAACACCATATATTTT.

This clone was counted a few times. V usage is TRBV9 and J usage is TRBJ2-3, with D possibly matching TRBD1 (5 bases). CDR3 length: 15 amino acids. The V gene lost 4 bases and the J gene lost 3 bases, with 15 bases spanning the gap. CDR1 and CDR2 (germline): SGDLS, YYNGEE. CDR3 residues: CASSLRAHGTDTQYF. In DNA, the CDR3 is TGTGCCAGCAGCCTCAGGGCACATGGAACAGATACGCAGTATTTT. Looking up the rest from reference TRBV9 and TRBJ2-3 gives the full variable domain: DSGVTQTPKHLITATGQRVTLRCSPRSGDLSVYWYQQSLDQGLQFLIQYYNGEERAKGNILERFSAQQFPDLHSELNLSSLELGDSALYFCASSLRAHGTDTQYFGPGTRLTVL.

The chain carries TRBV4-3 and TRBJ1-3, with 9 nucleotides matching TRBD1. With V trimmed by 2 bases and J by 3 bases, 8 bases remained unmatched. The CDR3 extends over 17 amino acids. From germline, CDR1 is LGHNA and CDR2 YSLEER. CDR3 protein: CASSQIRQGVDGNTIYF. CDR3 bases: TGCGCCAGCAGCCAAATACGACAGGGGGTCGATGGAAACACCATATATTTT.

The chain links TRBV7-3 to TRBJ2-1; 7 bases match TRBD1. The junction had 2 bases not matched to a gene; V was cut back by 3 bases and J by 6 bases. The CDR3 contains 13 residues. Germline lookup yields CDR1 SGHTA and CDR2 FQGTGA. Here the CDR3 reads CASSFGQANEQFF. CDR3 DNA: TGTGCCAGCAGCTTCGGACAGGCCAATGAGCAGTTCTTC.

This clone was counted a single time. The chain carries TRBV28 and TRBJ2-5, with 7 positions matching TRBD2. The CDR3 is made up of 17 amino acids. V lost 2 bases and J lost 4; bases outside the gene matches: 13. Germline CDR1 and CDR2: MDHEN and SYDVKM. The CDR3 loop reads CASSLLLGGRSRETQYF. DNA of the CDR3: TGTGCCAGCAGTTTACTTCTAGGCGGGAGAAGTCGAGAGACCCAGTACTTC. Full variable domain (rest looked up from reference TRBV28 and TRBJ2-5): DVKVTQSSRYLVKRTGEKVFLECVQDMDHENMFWYRQDPGLGLRLIYFSYDVKMKEKGDIPEGYSVSREKKERFSLILESASTNQTSMYLCASSLLLGGRSRETQYFGPGTRLLVL.

The V and J genes are TRBV7-6 and TRBJ1-1; 9 nucleotides line up with TRBD1. Germline V lookup: CDR1 SGHVS, CDR2 FNYEAQ. There are 16 residues in the CDR3. The J segment lost 0 bases and the V segment lost 6 bases, leaving 8 bases of the junction unmatched. Here the CDR3 reads CASSFSTGGLNTEAFF. In DNA form, the CDR3 reads TGTGCCAGCAGTTTTTCGACAGGGGGATTGAACACTGAAGCTTTCTTT. Supplemented by reference TRBV7-6 and TRBJ1-1, the full variable domain reads GAGVSQSPRYKVTKRGQDVALRCDPISGHVSLYWYRQALGQGPEFLTYFNYEAQQDKSGLPNDRFSAERPEGSISTLTIQRTEQRDSAMYRCASSFSTGGLNTEAFFGQGTRLTVV.

V and J are TRBV27 and TRBJ2-7, with TRBD1 matching over 10 bases. The V and J ends lost 6 bases and 4 bases, in that order; junction bases with no gene match: 6. Looked up from germline, CDR1 is MNHEY and CDR2 is SMNVEV (reference sequence). The CDR3 is 14 residues long. CDR3 region: CASSPGDRGYEQYF. DNA for the CDR3: TGTGCCAGCAGCCCTGGGGACAGGGGATACGAGCAGTACTTC.

The chain links TRBV4-2 to TRBJ2-2; TRBD1 matches 7 bases. Germline CDR1 and CDR2: LGHNA and YNFKEQ. This CDR3 has 18 residues. V lost 3 bases, J lost 3 bases, and 13 bases stayed unmatched. The CDR3 nucleotides read TGTGCCAGCAGCCATAGGGGGCGAGAAGTTGAAGACACCGGGGAGCTGTTTTTT. This encodes CASSHRGREVEDTGELFF.

The V gene is TRBV23-1, the J gene TRBJ1-2, with a weak D call TRBD1 (6 bases). TRBV23-1 is known as an ORF, though its function is uncertain. V dropped 3 bases and J dropped 6 bases, with 14 bases sitting between them. The CDR3 sequence is 14 residues long. CDR3 sequence: CASSQPGASHGYTF. CDR3 nucleotides: TGCGCCAGCAGTCAGCCAGGGGCCTCCCATGGCTACACCTTC.

Concerning this clone: A junction boundary mismatches the germline segment, possibly from a read error. This chain links TRBV5-6 with TRBJ2-7; D is possibly TRBD1 (5 bases). Germline loops: CDR1 SGHDT, CDR2 YYEEEE. This CDR3 contains 12 residues. In DNA, the CDR3 is TGTGCCAGCCGCTTCCAGGGTTACGAGCAGTACTTC. Translated: CASRFQGYEQYF.

This chain connects TRBV11-2 to TRBJ2-2; D perhaps matches TRBD2 (6 bases). The CDR3 spans 15 residues. Germline V gene sequence: CDR1 SGHAT, CDR2 FQNNGV. The V end was cut by 3 bases, the J end by 13 bases, with 21 bases between. CDR3: CASSLGLRGWETLFF. The CDR3 bases are TGTGCCAGCAGCTTGGGCTTGCGGGGATGGGAGACGCTGTTTTTT.

V usage is TRBV4-3 and J usage is TRBJ1-2; the match to TRBD1 covers 10 bases. Germline CDR1 LGHNA, CDR2 YSLEER. V shed 4 bases, J shed 2 bases, and the junction held 7 bases outside the gene matches. The CDR3 totals 16 residues. The CDR3 here is CASSRDPGQGNYGYTF. The CDR3 region has the DNA TGCGCCAGCAGCCGAGACCCGGGACAGGGGAACTATGGCTACACCTTC.

V usage is TRBV30 and J usage is TRBJ2-3; 13 positions agree with TRBD2. The V segment lost 0 bases and the J segment 5 bases; nucleotides outside the gene matches: 5. CDR1 and CDR2 from the germline V gene are GTSNPN and SVGIG (reference sequence). The CDR3 loop spans 16 amino acids. The CDR3 protein is CAWSVEGLAGVDTQYF. The CDR3 region has the DNA TGTGCCTGGAGTGTTGAAGGACTAGCGGGAGTAGATACGCAGTATTTT.

The V call is TRBV4-2, the J call TRBJ1-2; D gene uncertain. Trimming shortened V by 0 bases and J by 4 bases, and 9 bases separated the two germline ends. The CDR3 spans 14 residues. Germline V lookup: CDR1 LGHNA, CDR2 YNFKEQ. DNA of the CDR3: TGTGCCAGCAGCCAAGATAACAGTGGCTATGGCTACACCTTC. Translation: CASSQDNSGYGYTF.

The chain couples TRBV7-2 to TRBJ2-3; TRBD2 matches at 15 bases. Germline CDR1 reads SGHTA; CDR2 reads FQGNSA. With V trimmed by 5 bases and J by 2 bases, 5 bases remained unmatched. The CDR3 totals 17 residues. The CDR3 DNA reads TGTGCCAGCAGCCCCCGGACTAGCGGGAGGGCCACAGATACGCAGTATTTT. Its protein is CASSPRTSGRATDTQYF.

This chain joins TRBV28 and TRBJ2-7; 7 bases agree with TRBD1. CDR1 is MDHEN, CDR2 SYDVKM, per germline. Trimming took 5 bases from V and 4 from J; bases not matched to a gene: 14. The CDR3 is made up of 16 amino acids. The DNA for the CDR3 is TGTGCCAGCAGTAACAATAGGGGGCGCGGTGGGTACGAGCAGTACTTC. It encodes CASSNNRGRGGYEQYF.

This rearrangement joins TRBV6-6 to TRBJ1-6; no clear D gene. Trimming stripped 0 bases from V and 8 bases from J, with 14 bases between. The germline V gene encodes CDR1 MNHNY and CDR2 SVGAGI (reference sequence). This CDR3 has 16 residues. This CDR3 is CASSYSTEPSYSPLHF. In DNA, the CDR3 is TGTGCCAGCAGTTACTCGACGGAGCCGAGTTATTCACCCCTCCACTTT.

V is TRBV27 and J is TRBJ1-2; D unresolved. Between the trimmed V and J ends, which lost 2 bases and 8 bases, there was a span of 15 bases. There are 14 residues in the CDR3. Per the germline V gene, CDR1 is MNHEY and CDR2 is SMNVEV (reference sequence). The CDR3 sequence: CASSLDRAPGGYTF. CDR3 in DNA: TGTGCCAGCAGTTTAGATAGGGCCCCGGGGGGCTACACCTTC.

This clone was detected a few times. This chain links TRBV9 with TRBJ1-1; the D is unclear. CDR1 and CDR2 from the germline V gene are SGDLS and YYNGEE. V dropped 7 bases and J dropped 0 bases, with 10 bases sitting between them. This CDR3 is built from 13 residues. The CDR3 protein is CASGSTMNTEAFF. In DNA, the CDR3 is TGTGCCAGCGGGTCTACTATGAACACTGAAGCTTTCTTT.

The rearrangement uses TRBV5-4 and TRBJ1-2; maybe TRBD1 (6 bases). Looked up from germline, CDR1 is SGHNT and CDR2 is YYREEE (reference sequence). The CDR3 extends over 14 amino acids. V lost 9 bases and J 5 bases, leaving 20 bases between the germline ends. CDR3 protein: CATTSGQSTYGYTF. CDR3 sequence (DNA): TGTGCCACCACATCAGGACAGTCGACATATGGCTACACCTTC. Full variable domain (remainder filled in from reference TRBV5-4 and TRBJ1-2): ETGVTQSPTHLIKTRGQQVTLRCSSQSGHNTVSWYQQALGQGPQFIFQYYREEENGRGNFPPRFSGLQFPNYSSELNVNALELDDSALYLCATTSGQSTYGYTFGSGTRLTVV.

Here the CDR3 DNA reads TGTGCCAGCAGCTTGAGTGGCGGGTCTAACTACCGCGAGCAGTACTTC. Its translation is CASSLSGGSNYREQYF. The chain links TRBV5-5 to TRBJ2-7; tentative D call: TRBD2 (5 bases). The V gene's germline CDR1 is SGHKS and CDR2 YYEKEE (reference sequence). The CDR3 has 16 amino acids. Trimming took off 1 base at V and 6 bases at J, with 20 bases between the two ends.

This chain uses TRBV29-1 with TRBJ1-2, with unresolved D. The CDR3 extends over 14 amino acids. CDR1 and CDR2 (germline): SQVTM, ANQGSEA. Deletions cut 4 bases from V and 2 bases from J, with 14 bases between. The CDR3 region is CSVGDGGRNYGYTF. CDR3 DNA: TGCAGCGTTGGAGACGGCGGGAGAAACTATGGCTACACCTTC.

The V and J genes are TRBV25-1 and TRBJ2-7; D call uncertain. V was shortened by 6 bases and J by 2 bases, with 5 bases between the two germline ends. CDR3 length: 11 amino acids. The germline gives CDR1 MGHDK, CDR2 SYGVNS. The chain's CDR3 is CASSPAYEQYF. The CDR3 nucleotides are TGTGCCAGCAGCCCTGCCTACGAGCAGTACTTC.

The chain has TRBV19 and TRBJ2-7; D possibly corresponds to TRBD1 (6 bases). Germline V gene sequence: CDR1 LNHDA, CDR2 SQIVND (reference sequence). The V and J ends lost 11 bases and 0 bases respectively, with 11 bases between them. The CDR3 loop spans 12 amino acids. The CDR3: CASKGDSYEQYF. In DNA form, the CDR3 reads TGTGCCTCTAAGGGGGACTCCTACGAGCAGTACTTC.